This T cell receptor beta chain is from a study of immune characterization of retroperitoneal liposarcoma. From the PCR reads, TCRdb called clonotypes with MiXCR, one entry per CDR3 protein. The sample includes 6,500 to 7,500 distinct CDR3 sequences, around 30% of them seen just once. V gave up 8 bases and J gave up 10 bases, with 15 bases separating them. The germline V gene has CDR1 MNHEY and CDR2 SVGEGT. This CDR3 comprises 12 residues. This rearrangement joins TRBV6-2 or TRBV6-3 to TRBJ2-1, with TRBD1 as a possible D gene (5 bases). What was sequenced was tumor tissue. This sequence was found in a female donor with retroperitoneal liposarcoma. In DNA, the CDR3 is TGTGCCAGCCATACCGACAGCGACGAGCAGTTCTTC. Translated, it gives CASHTDSDEQFF.